Below, 26 T cell receptor beta chains from the same sample are listed, as sequenced in a study of blood T cell repertoires in COVID-19. Clones were sequenced by immunoSEQ multiplex PCR, and TCRdb holds only the in-frame ones, with some missing. The sample includes about 83,000 clones, around 90% of them seen just once. The sample comprised peripheral blood. The receptors shown here come from a woman in her fifties or sixties with active or convalescent COVID-19.

V usage is TRBV27 and J usage is TRBJ2-1, with TRBD2 identical over 12 bases. Germline V lookup: CDR1 MNHEY, CDR2 SMNVEV (reference sequence). Germline trimming cut 5 bases from V and 6 bases from J; bases unmatched to any gene: 5. CDR3 size: 15 residues. Here the CDR3 reads CASSPQLAGGNEQFF. The DNA for the CDR3 is TGTGCCAGCAGTCCCCAACTAGCGGGGGGCAATGAGCAGTTCTTC.

The chain has TRBV6-5 and TRBJ1-2; D unresolved. Germline V gene lookup returns CDR1 MNHEY and CDR2 SVGAGI. The CDR3 is made up of 11 amino acids. V dropped 10 bases and J dropped 7 bases, with 13 bases sitting between them. Here the CDR3 reads CATLWATGYTF. DNA for the CDR3: TGTGCCACCCTCTGGGCAACTGGCTACACCTTC.

The rearrangement links TRBV9 to TRBJ2-5; TRBD1 is a possible D gene (6 bases). V was cut by 0 bases and J by 3 bases, with 9 bases left in between. Germline V gene lookup returns CDR1 SGDLS and CDR2 YYNGEE. This CDR3 contains 14 residues. As DNA, the CDR3 is TGTGCCAGCAGCGTAGACAGGGTTGAAGAGACCCAGTACTTC. Its protein is CASSVDRVEETQYF. The entire variable domain, with the rest obtained from reference TRBV9 and TRBJ2-5, is as follows: DSGVTQTPKHLITATGQRVTLRCSPRSGDLSVYWYQQSLDQGLQFLIQYYNGEERAKGNILERFSAQQFPDLHSELNLSSLELGDSALYFCASSVDRVEETQYFGPGTRLLVL.

This sequence joins TRBV7-3 and TRBJ1-1, with D perhaps matching TRBD1 (5 bases). CDR1 and CDR2 from the germline V gene are SGHTA and FQGTGA. Deletions cut 1 base from V and 0 bases from J, with 6 bases between. The CDR3 covers 14 residues. As DNA, the CDR3 is TGTGCCAGCAGCTTAAGGGGGGTGAACACTGAAGCTTTCTTT. Residues: CASSLRGVNTEAFF.

This rearrangement joins TRBV29-1 to TRBJ1-2, with D unresolved. The length of the CDR3 is 13 residues. Trimming removed 1 base at V and 1 base at J, with 7 bases between. Germline V gives CDR1 SQVTM, CDR2 ANQGSEA. For the CDR3, the DNA is TGCAGCGTTGAAGGCGGACTTAACTATGGCTACACCTTC. This gives the protein CSVEGGLNYGYTF.

The chain recombines TRBV7-2 with TRBJ2-7; 7 bases line up with TRBD1. The germline V gene has CDR1 SGHTA and CDR2 FQGNSA. The CDR3 is 15 amino acids. V lost 1 base and J lost 3; bases outside the gene matches: 6. CDR3 DNA: TGTGCCAGCAGCTTAGTGGCGGACAGGAACTACGAGCAGTACTTC. This gives the protein CASSLVADRNYEQYF.

The chain recombines TRBV25-1 with TRBJ1-1, with D uncertain. The V gene's germline CDR1 is MGHDK and CDR2 SYGVNS. The CDR3 spans 13 residues. Trimming pared 4 bases from V and 7 bases from J, leaving 13 bases between. The DNA of the CDR3 is TGTGCCAGCAGTGTCCTAGTAGGCAGTGAAGCTTTCTTT. This translates into CASSVLVGSEAFF.

The rearrangement links TRBV18 to TRBJ2-3; tentative D call: TRBD1 (6 bases). This CDR3 is 14 amino acids long. Germline V gene lookup returns CDR1 KGHSH and CDR2 LQKENI. V lost 6 bases and J lost 2, with 12 bases in between. The CDR3 sequence: CASSPGQITDTQYF. The CDR3, as DNA: TGTGCCAGCTCCCCCGGACAGATCACAGATACGCAGTATTTT. Drawing the rest from reference TRBV18 and TRBJ2-3, the complete variable domain is NAGVMQNPRHLVRRRGQEARLRCSPMKGHSHVYWYRQLPEEGLKFMVYLQKENIIDESGMPKERFSAEFPKEGPSILRIQQVVRGDSAAYFCASSPGQITDTQYFGPGTRLTVL.

The J gene is TRBJ2-5, the V gene TRBV27; TRBD2 agrees at 10 bases. This CDR3 region has 14 residues. With 5 bases clipped from V and 4 bases from J, the junction kept 4 bases outside the gene matches. Germline V gene data show CDR1 as MNHEY and CDR2 as SMNVEV (reference sequence). CDR3 region: CASSRLAGGETQYF. The DNA for the CDR3 is TGTGCCAGCAGTAGGTTAGCGGGGGGAGAGACCCAGTACTTC.

CDR3 bases: TGTGCCAGCAGCTTAGGGACAGGCTCCTACGAGCAGTACTTC. Residues: CASSLGTGSYEQYF. This chain links TRBV7-2 with TRBJ2-7, with 7 bases that match TRBD1. V shed 1 base and J 0 bases; nucleotides not matched to a gene: 0. This CDR3 is built from 14 residues. Germline V gene sequence: CDR1 SGHTA, CDR2 FQGNSA.

V gene TRBV3-1 (or the pseudogene TRBV3-2) combines with J gene TRBJ2-5; 13 nucleotides align to TRBD2. V shed 1 base and J 1 base; nucleotides not matched to a gene: 6. The CDR3 length is 18 residues. CDR1 is LGHDT and CDR2 is YNNKEL in the germline V gene (reference sequence). The CDR3 bases are TGTGCCAGCAGCCAAGGCCGACTAGCGGGGGGTACCCAAGAGACCCAGTACTTC. This encodes CASSQGRLAGGTQETQYF.

This clone was picked up many times. The CDR3 is CACLRGSSSGYTF. The CDR3, as DNA: TGTGCCTGCCTCCGGGGTAGCTCCTCTGGCTACACCTTC. This chain connects TRBV30 to TRBJ1-2, with D unclear. This CDR3 has 13 residues. V was trimmed by 6 bases and J by 7 bases, leaving 18 bases between them. CDR1 is GTSNPN and CDR2 is SVGIG in the germline V gene (reference sequence).

The V gene is TRBV3-1 (or the pseudogene TRBV3-2), the J gene TRBJ2-1, with unresolved D. CDR3 length: 14 amino acids. Per the germline V gene, CDR1 is LGHDT and CDR2 is YNNKEL (reference sequence). V lost 3 bases and J lost 7, with 13 bases in between. DNA of the CDR3: TGTGCCAGCAGCCAGAGAATTCCGGTGAATGAGCAGTTCTTC. Residues: CASSQRIPVNEQFF.

V and J are TRBV19 and TRBJ2-7; 12 positions agree with TRBD1. J gave up 2 bases and V 5 bases, and 4 bases lay outside the gene matches. CDR1 and CDR2 from the germline V gene are LNHDA and SQIVND (reference sequence). The CDR3 covers 15 residues. CDR3 region: CASSSGTGGPYEQYF. The DNA of the CDR3 is TGTGCCAGTAGTTCCGGGACAGGGGGCCCCTACGAGCAGTACTTC.

The rearrangement links TRBV19 to TRBJ1-5, with unresolved D. Germline CDR1 and CDR2: LNHDA and SQIVND (reference sequence). CDR3 length equals 15 residues. V was cut by 5 bases and J by 6 bases, with 17 bases left in between. CDR3 DNA: TGTGCCAGTAGTCCATCCCCCCCCGGTGTTCAGCCCCAGCATTTT. Translating gives CASSPSPPGVQPQHF.

V is TRBV18 and J is TRBJ2-7, with 12 positions matching TRBD2. Losses at the gene ends were 1 base for V and 4 bases for J; bases not matched to a gene: 8. The CDR3 totals 17 residues. CDR1 and CDR2 (germline): KGHSH, LQKENI. CDR3 in amino acids: CASSPLSLAGGRYEQYF. In DNA form, the CDR3 reads TGTGCCAGCTCACCACTTTCACTAGCGGGGGGCCGGTACGAGCAGTACTTC.

This clone was seen once. The chain carries TRBV5-1 and TRBJ2-3, with TRBD2 matching over 10 bases. The ends lost 3 bases at V and 5 bases at J; junction bases unmatched: 9. The CDR3 has 16 amino acids. Germline CDR1 and CDR2: SGHRS and YFSETQ. CDR3 nucleotide sequence: TGCGCCAGCAGCTCAATACTAGCGGGGAGTGGAGATACGCAGTATTTT. It encodes CASSSILAGSGDTQYF.

The chain employs TRBV24-1 and TRBJ1-2, with a weak D call TRBD1 (5 bases). Germline CDR1 is KGHDR and CDR2 is SFDVKD. V was shortened by 5 bases and J by 4 bases, with 10 bases between the two germline ends. This CDR3 comprises 13 residues. As DNA, the CDR3 is TGTGCCACCAGTGTTGGGGGGTCCTATGGCTACACCTTC. Protein: CATSVGGSYGYTF.

V and J are TRBV5-5 and TRBJ1-1, with D perhaps TRBD1 (5 bases). Trimming removed 4 bases from V and 1 base from J, with 23 bases in between. This CDR3 is built from 18 residues. Germline-derived CDR1 and CDR2 are SGHKS and YYEKEE (reference sequence). CDR3 protein: CASSHRRQGGTGNTEAFF. The CDR3 DNA sequence: TGTGCCAGCAGCCACCGTAGGCAGGGAGGTACGGGGAACACTGAAGCTTTCTTT.

This chain uses TRBV7-7 with TRBJ1-6, with 7 bases lining up with TRBD1. Germline loops: CDR1 SSHAT, CDR2 FNYEAQ (reference sequence). Losses at the gene ends were 5 bases for V and 2 bases for J; bases not matched to a gene: 9. CDR3 length equals 17 residues. The CDR3 region is CASSKDRVRPYNSPLHF. CDR3 nucleotides: TGTGCCAGCAGCAAAGACAGGGTAAGGCCCTATAATTCACCCCTCCACTTT. Full variable domain (rest looked up from reference TRBV7-7 and TRBJ1-6): GAGVSQSPRYKVTKRGQDVTLRCDPISSHATLYWYQQALGQGPEFLTYFNYEAQPDKSGLPSDRFSAERPEGSISTLTIQRTEQRDSAMYRCASSKDRVRPYNSPLHFGNGTRLTVT.

V usage is TRBV7-9 and J usage is TRBJ2-1; TRBD2 matches 7 bases. With 5 bases clipped from V and 6 bases from J, the junction kept 7 bases outside the gene matches. Germline values: CDR1 SEHNR, CDR2 FQNEAQ (reference sequence). The CDR3 runs to 14 residues. In nucleotides, the CDR3 is TGTGCCAGCAGCCCACCTAGCGGAACCAATGAGCAGTTCTTC. Protein sequence: CASSPPSGTNEQFF. The full variable domain, rest sourced from reference TRBV7-9 and TRBJ2-1, is DTGVSQNPRHKITKRGQNVTFRCDPISEHNRLYWYRQTLGQGPEFLTYFQNEAQLEKSRLLSDRFSAERPKGSFSTLEIQRTEQGDSAMYLCASSPPSGTNEQFFGPGTRLTVL.

This sequence joins TRBV25-1 and TRBJ1-4; no definite D call. Germline V gene sequence: CDR1 MGHDK, CDR2 SYGVNS. The CDR3 consists of 15 residues. This chain's CDR3 is CATTPEAGGVEKLFF. The CDR3 nucleotides read TGTGCTACCACCCCGGAGGCTGGCGGAGTGGAAAAACTGTTTTTT.

V usage is TRBV14 and J usage is TRBJ1-6; TRBD1 is a possible D gene (6 bases). The V end was cut by 0 bases, the J end by 10 bases, with 10 bases between. Germline assignment: CDR1 SGHDN and CDR2 FVKESK. The CDR3 loop spans 14 amino acids. The CDR3 sequence: CASSQEGGGSPLHF. For the CDR3, the DNA is TGTGCCAGCAGCCAAGAAGGTGGGGGCTCACCCCTCCACTTT.

This chain joins TRBV27 and TRBJ2-1, with a tentative D call TRBD1 (6 bases). Germline V gives CDR1 MNHEY, CDR2 SMNVEV (reference sequence). V lost 7 bases and J 6 bases, leaving 19 bases between the germline ends. The CDR3 is 15 residues long. The DNA for the CDR3 is TGTGCCAGCACCCTAGACAGGACCCCTGGCAATGAGCAGTTCTTC. Its protein is CASTLDRTPGNEQFF.

The genes are TRBV19 and TRBJ2-3; TRBD2 matches at 12 bases. There are 16 residues in the CDR3. CDR1 is LNHDA, CDR2 SQIVND, per germline (reference sequence). The trim removed 8 bases at V and 5 bases at J, leaving 11 bases unmatched. For the CDR3, the DNA is TGTGCCAGTTCCTCAAGACTAGCGGGGGTTGTAGATACGCAGTATTTT. Translated, it gives CASSSRLAGVVDTQYF.

The chain couples TRBV6-5 to TRBJ2-7; TRBD2 matches at 8 bases. The length of the CDR3 is 15 residues. After removal of 5 bases from V and 4 bases from J, the junction contained 10 bases not matched to a gene. Germline assignment: CDR1 MNHEY and CDR2 SVGAGI. CDR3 sequence: CASSNGGGRGYEQYF. CDR3 coding DNA: TGTGCCAGCAGTAACGGGGGGGGCCGTGGGTACGAGCAGTACTTC.